This TCR beta chain was sequenced in a study of control samples from healthy donors and cancer patients (dated by TCRdb to about 2020). From a lookup of the germline V gene, CDR1 and CDR2 are SGHTA and FQGNSA. Reading from cysteine to phenylalanine, the CDR3 counts 15 amino acids. Here the CDR3 DNA is all that survives: 45 bases in frame from base 1. Ends trimmed: V by 1 base, J by 4 bases; bases unmatched to a gene: 6. Turning to this clone: It lacks a known antigen. Base qualities are not recorded, but no much larger clone differs from it by a single base.

Receptor libraries were prepared by the immunoSEQ multiplex PCR assay. Here the immuneACCESS table is served through TCRdb, limited to in-frame sequences with V and J called. Missing clones are a known gap in these copies; in checked studies unresolved V genes cover under half, and the rest lacks a known reason. This sample holds 150,000 to 200,000 clones; roughly nine tenths were observed only once. Jointly, the top ten make up roughly 1.5% of the sample. The chain links TRBV7-2 with TRBJ2-7, with 8 bases aligning to TRBD1. Sequencing was performed on blood. The receptor was isolated from a man aged 25-40 years in good health. The nucleotide sequence reads as follows: TGTGCCAGCAGCTTAGTGACGGACAGGGCATACGAGCAGTACTTC. Its protein reads: CASSLVTDRAYEQYF.